The present entry profiles one T cell receptor beta chain with its context. The sample belongs to a study of blood T cell repertoires in COVID-19. Overall study: The cDNA or gDNA used as material had been derived from T cells, B-cell-depleted T cells, or PBMCs.

The protocol was immunoSEQ multiplex PCR, while the TCRdb copy is restricted to in-frame clones and leaves out a portion. The sample holds under 150,000 clones, around nine tenths seen once. This study enrolled people aged about 18 to 100 from around 25 US geographic areas. Two consecutive negative NP/OP PCR tests, clearance, or resolved symptoms defined Cohort 3 recovery. CDR1 MNHEY and CDR2 SVGAGI come from the germline V gene. V lost 2 bases and J 4 bases, leaving 8 bases between the germline ends. The CDR3 sequence is 13 residues long. The receptor comes from a woman aged 50 to 60 who had recovered from COVID-19. Material for sequencing was PBMCs or T cells enriched from blood (not recorded which). J is TRBJ1-2 and V is TRBV6-5; TRBD1 might be the D (5 bases). This CDR3 reads CASSYGGSYGYTF. In nucleotides, the CDR3 is TGTGCCAGCAGTTACGGGGGGTCCTATGGCTACACCTTC.